A selection of T cell receptor beta chains follows, all from one sample in a study of blood T cell repertoires in COVID-19. Some clones are missing from TCRdb's copy, which holds only in-frame ones; the method was immunoSEQ multiplex PCR. Altogether some 300,000 clones are present, roughly 87% being singletons, with the ten largest covering roughly 1%. Sequenced sample: PBMCs or T cells enriched from blood (not recorded which). Source of these receptors: a woman in her 30s who had recovered from COVID-19. Both conserved end residues are part of each CDR3. The D gene is left open where the match is weak. For some rows the clone size is stated as once, few or many, or as a class when expanded; others skip it.

d_gene	abundance	v_gene	j_gene	CDR3nt	CDR3aa
-	once	TRBV3-1/TRBV3-2	TRBJ2-5	TGTGCCAGCAGCCAAGATCCTAGAGGGCAAGAGACCCAGTACTTC	CASSQDPRGQETQYF
-	-	TRBV5-4	TRBJ2-1	TGTGCCAGCAGCTTGGGGGGGCCCCTAGGCAATGAGCAGTTCTTC	CASSLGGPLGNEQFF
-	-	TRBV3-1/TRBV3-2	TRBJ1-2	TGTGCCAGCAGCCAAGAGGGTAGCAGGGATGTCTTCACCTTC	CASSQEGSRDVFTF
TRBD1	few	TRBV28	TRBJ2-3	TGTGCCAGCAGTTCCTCCGGGACAGGGCATGGAGATACGCAGTATTTT	CASSSSGTGHGDTQYF
-	-	TRBV5-6	TRBJ2-6	TGTGCCAGCAGCTTTAGTCCCTCTGGGGCCAACGTCCTGACTTTC	CASSFSPSGANVLTF
-	-	TRBV4-1	TRBJ1-1	TGCGCCAGCAGCCAAGTGGGGGCCCGGACTGAAGCTTTCTTT	CASSQVGARTEAFF
TRBD2	-	TRBV30	TRBJ2-1	TGTGCCTGGAGTCCGGATCGTGGCGGGGGGGCCGGGGAGCAGTTCTTC	CAWSPDRGGGAGEQFF
-	-	TRBV4-2	TRBJ2-1	TGTGCCAGCAGCCAAGTTCGAGGTGAGAGGGAACAGTTCTTC	CASSQVRGEREQFF
TRBD1	-	TRBV4-1	TRBJ2-5	TGCGCCAGCAGCCCGGGCAGGGGGCCGGGAGAGACCCAGTACTTC	CASSPGRGPGETQYF
TRBD1	-	TRBV6-5	TRBJ1-5	TGTGCCAGCAGTATCGGACAGGGACGAAATCAGCCCCAGCATTTT	CASSIGQGRNQPQHF
TRBD1	once	TRBV18	TRBJ1-1	TGTGCCAGCTCCTGGACAGGGGGCGCCGGCACTGAAGCTTTCTTT	CASSWTGGAGTEAFF
TRBD1	-	TRBV20-1	TRBJ1-5	TGCAGTGCTAGTGCCGCAGGGGGCGCCCAGCCCCAGCATTTT	CSASAAGGAQPQHF
-	-	TRBV5-1	TRBJ1-1	TGCGCCAGCAGCTTACAACCGGGACACGCGAACACTGAAGCTTTCTTT	CASSLQPGHANTEAFF
TRBD1	-	TRBV5-1	TRBJ1-2	TGCGCCAGCAGCCCATCGGACAGGGCTAGCTACACCTTC	CASSPSDRASYTF
TRBD2	-	TRBV11-2	TRBJ2-5	TGTGCCAGCAGCGCCGGGACTAGCGGGGGGGCCTATGAGACCCAGTACTTC	CASSAGTSGGAYETQYF
-	-	TRBV6-5	TRBJ1-4	TGTGCCAGCAGTTACTCGACGGGACATGGGTATGAAAAACTGTTTTTT	CASSYSTGHGYEKLFF
TRBD1	-	TRBV18	TRBJ2-7	TGTGCCAGCTCACCCGGGACAGGGGGTCGGGAGCAGTACTTC	CASSPGTGGREQYF
-	-	TRBV27	TRBJ1-1	TGTGCCAGCAGTTTCCGAGGCCCAAACACTGAAGCTTTCTTT	CASSFRGPNTEAFF
-	-	TRBV6-1	TRBJ1-1	TGTGCCAGCAGTGAAAGCGGACTGATTGAAGCTTTCTTT	CASSESGLIEAFF
TRBD1	-	TRBV2	TRBJ1-2	TGTGCCAGCAGGGTGGGACAGGGGACCTATGGCTACACCTTC	CASRVGQGTYGYTF
TRBD1	-	TRBV7-9	TRBJ2-1	TGTGCCAGCAGCTATATTGGGACAGTTCTACACTACAATGAGCAGTTCTTC	CASSYIGTVLHYNEQFF
-	once	TRBV19	TRBJ1-6	TGTGCCAGTAGCAAGGGGTTGACTAATTCACCCCTCCACTTT	CASSKGLTNSPLHF
-	-	TRBV19	TRBJ1-6	TGTGCCAGTAGTATACGGGATTCACCCCTCCACTTT	CASSIRDSPLHF
-	-	TRBV14	TRBJ1-1	TGTGCCAGCAGCCGTAATGAAGCTTTCTTT	CASSRNEAFF
-	-	TRBV7-2	TRBJ1-6	TGTGCCAGCAGCTTAGACGGTTCACCCCTCCACTTT	CASSLDGSPLHF
-	-	TRBV6-5	TRBJ1-3	TGTGCCAGCAGTTATAATGGAAACACCATATATTTT	CASSYNGNTIYF
-	-	TRBV16	TRBJ1-6	TGTGCCAGCAGCCAAACCCAGAATTCACCCCTCCACTTT	CASSQTQNSPLHF
-	-	TRBV21-1	TRBJ1-4	TGTGCCAGCAGACCTTATCCGGGACAGGGTAATGAAAAACTGTTTTTT	CASRPYPGQGNEKLFF
TRBD2	-	TRBV18	TRBJ2-1	TGTGCCAGCTCACCCCTACCGTTAGCACTAGCGGGGAGGAATGAGCAGTTCTTC	CASSPLPLALAGRNEQFF
TRBD2	once	TRBV6-1	TRBJ2-2	TGTGCCAGCAGTGGGCTAGCGGGGGGGCCTCCCGGGGAGCTGTTTTTT	CASSGLAGGPPGELFF
TRBD2	many	TRBV5-1	TRBJ2-1	TGCGCCAGCAGCTTGACTAGCGGGGGGGCCGTCACTAATGAGCAGTTCTTC	CASSLTSGGAVTNEQFF
-	few	TRBV5-5	TRBJ2-3	TGTGCCAGCAGCTTCGGACTGCGGGCTAGCACAGATACGCAGTATTTT	CASSFGLRASTDTQYF
-	-	TRBV6-5	TRBJ1-1	TGTGCCAGCAAAGGGGTAGGCTTAAACACTGAAGCTTTCTTT	CASKGVGLNTEAFF
TRBD1	once	TRBV27	TRBJ2-6	TGTGCCAGCACGGGACAGGGAAGCTCTGGGGCCAACGTCCTGACTTTC	CASTGQGSSGANVLTF
TRBD1	once	TRBV28	TRBJ2-2	TGTGCCAGCTTGGCCGGGACAGGGTTTGCCGGGGAGCTGTTTTTT	CASLAGTGFAGELFF
TRBD1	few	TRBV5-1	TRBJ1-1	TGCGCCAGCAGCTGGGGACAGGGTGAAGCTTTCTTT	CASSWGQGEAFF
TRBD1	-	TRBV5-5	TRBJ2-7	TGTGCCAGCAGCAAGAAGGGACAGGGGAAAGACGAGCAGTACTTC	CASSKKGQGKDEQYF
TRBD1	once	TRBV9	TRBJ1-1	TGTGCCAGCAGCGAGGGGGCGGTACCCTTGATGTTT	CASSEGAVPLMF
-	-	TRBV2	TRBJ2-1	TGTGCCAGCAGTGTTTATTACAATGAGCAGTTCTTC	CASSVYYNEQFF
TRBD1	-	TRBV11-2	TRBJ1-2	TGTGCCAGCAGCCTCGGGCAGGGGGAACTCTATGGCTACACCTTC	CASSLGQGELYGYTF